The clone carrying this TCR beta chain was counted a single time. Its target is not known. The data belong to a study of cytomegalovirus exposure and HLA in healthy donors. Across the whole study: Drawn from HLA-typed donors, tens of millions of unique TCRs were held in an early data release. Regarding the study as a whole: Immune exposure was documented only through CMV serostatus.

A multiplex PCR was run with 60 Vbeta primers and 13 Jbeta primers. TCRdb's copy holds only in-frame clones and misses some; the assay was immunoSEQ multiplex PCR. In the table there are 150,000 or so clones, approximately 86% of which are singletons. Sequencing was carried out using PBMCs. The sequence came from a male donor in good health and CMV-seronegative.

This chain's CDR3 is CASSRTDTQYF. The DNA of the CDR3 is TGTGCCAGCAGCCGTACAGATACGCAGTATTTT. This chain links TRBV7-3 with TRBJ2-3; D remains ambiguous. V was trimmed by 5 bases and J by 3 bases, leaving 3 bases between them. Germline V gene sequence: CDR1 SGHTA, CDR2 FQGTGA. CDR3 size: 11 residues.